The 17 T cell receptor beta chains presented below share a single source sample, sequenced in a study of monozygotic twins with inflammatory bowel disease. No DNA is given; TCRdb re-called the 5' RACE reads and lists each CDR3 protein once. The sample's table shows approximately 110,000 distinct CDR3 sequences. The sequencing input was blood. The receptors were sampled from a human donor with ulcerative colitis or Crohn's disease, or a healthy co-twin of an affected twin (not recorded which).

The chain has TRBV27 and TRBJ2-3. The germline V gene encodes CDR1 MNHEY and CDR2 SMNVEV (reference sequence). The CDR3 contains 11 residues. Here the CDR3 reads CASRGEDTQYF.

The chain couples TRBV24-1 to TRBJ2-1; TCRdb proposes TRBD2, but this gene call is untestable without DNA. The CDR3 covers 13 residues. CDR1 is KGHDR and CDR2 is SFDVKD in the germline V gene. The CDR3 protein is CATSIRRGEEQFF.

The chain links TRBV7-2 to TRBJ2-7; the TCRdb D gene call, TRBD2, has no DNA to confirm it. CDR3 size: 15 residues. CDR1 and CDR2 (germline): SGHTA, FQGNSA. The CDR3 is CASSPSSGRPYEQYF.

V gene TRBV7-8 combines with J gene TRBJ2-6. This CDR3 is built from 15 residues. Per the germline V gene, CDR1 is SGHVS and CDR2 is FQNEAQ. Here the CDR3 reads CASSPPSPGANVLTF.

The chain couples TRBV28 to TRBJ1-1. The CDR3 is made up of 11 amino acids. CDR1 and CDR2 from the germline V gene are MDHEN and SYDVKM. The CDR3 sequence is CASSRSPEAFF.

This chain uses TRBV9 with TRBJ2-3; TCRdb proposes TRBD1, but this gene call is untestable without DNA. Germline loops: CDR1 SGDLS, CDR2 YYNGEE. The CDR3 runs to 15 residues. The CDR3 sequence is CASSPTGGFTDTQYF.

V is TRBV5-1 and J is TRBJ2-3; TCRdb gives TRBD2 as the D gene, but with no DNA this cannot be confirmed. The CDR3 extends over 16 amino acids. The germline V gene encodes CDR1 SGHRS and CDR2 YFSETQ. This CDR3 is CASSKTSGGAADTQYF.

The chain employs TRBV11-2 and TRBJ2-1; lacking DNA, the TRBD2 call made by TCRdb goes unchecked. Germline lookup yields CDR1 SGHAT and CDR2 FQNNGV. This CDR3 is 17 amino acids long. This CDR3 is CASSRLAGGRSYNEQFF.

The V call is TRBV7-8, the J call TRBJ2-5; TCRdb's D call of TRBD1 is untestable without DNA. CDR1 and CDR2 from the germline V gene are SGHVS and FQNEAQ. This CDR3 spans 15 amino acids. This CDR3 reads CASSPQDRGAETQYF.

The CDR3 sequence is CASSSGTGGMNEQFF. V gene TRBV12-3 or TRBV12-4 combines with J gene TRBJ2-1; the TCRdb D gene call, TRBD1, has no DNA to confirm it. CDR3 length: 15 residues.

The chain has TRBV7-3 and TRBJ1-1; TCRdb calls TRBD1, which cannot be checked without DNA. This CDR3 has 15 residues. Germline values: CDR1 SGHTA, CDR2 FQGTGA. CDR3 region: CASSLNGGQNTEAFF.

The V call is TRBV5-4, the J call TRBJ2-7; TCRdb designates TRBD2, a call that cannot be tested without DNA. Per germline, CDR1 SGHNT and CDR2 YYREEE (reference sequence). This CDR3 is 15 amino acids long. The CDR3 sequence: CASSLVASGFYEQYF.

The CDR3 loop reads CASSQVLAEYNEQFF. The genes are TRBV14 and TRBJ2-1; TCRdb returns TRBD2, unconfirmable since there is no DNA. The CDR3 is made up of 15 amino acids. Germline V gene lookup returns CDR1 SGHDN and CDR2 FVKESK.

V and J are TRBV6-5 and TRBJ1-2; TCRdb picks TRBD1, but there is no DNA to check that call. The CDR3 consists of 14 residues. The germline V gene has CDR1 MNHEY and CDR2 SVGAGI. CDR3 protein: CASSYDRGDYGYTF.

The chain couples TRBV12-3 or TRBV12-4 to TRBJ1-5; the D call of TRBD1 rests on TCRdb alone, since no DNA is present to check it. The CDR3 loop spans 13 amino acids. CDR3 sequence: CASSFWGLQPQHF.

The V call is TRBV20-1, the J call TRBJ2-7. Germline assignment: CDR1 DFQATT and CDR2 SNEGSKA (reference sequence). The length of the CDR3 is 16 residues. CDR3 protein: CSASTLNFEGSYEQYF.

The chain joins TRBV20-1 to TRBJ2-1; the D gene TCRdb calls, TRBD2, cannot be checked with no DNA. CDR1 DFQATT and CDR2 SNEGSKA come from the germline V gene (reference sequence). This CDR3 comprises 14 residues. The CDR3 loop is CSASGGGANNEQFF.